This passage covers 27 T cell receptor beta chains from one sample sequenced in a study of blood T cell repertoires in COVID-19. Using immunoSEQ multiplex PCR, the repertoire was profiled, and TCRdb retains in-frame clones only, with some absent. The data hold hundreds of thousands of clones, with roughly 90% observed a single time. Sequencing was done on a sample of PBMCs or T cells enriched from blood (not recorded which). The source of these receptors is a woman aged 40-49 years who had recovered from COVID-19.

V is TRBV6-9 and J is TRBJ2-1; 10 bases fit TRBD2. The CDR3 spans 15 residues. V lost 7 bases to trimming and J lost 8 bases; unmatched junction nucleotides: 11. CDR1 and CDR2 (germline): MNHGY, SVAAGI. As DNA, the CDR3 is TGTGCCAGCACGCGGCTAGCGGGAGAACTAGATGAGCAGTTCTTC. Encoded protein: CASTRLAGELDEQFF.

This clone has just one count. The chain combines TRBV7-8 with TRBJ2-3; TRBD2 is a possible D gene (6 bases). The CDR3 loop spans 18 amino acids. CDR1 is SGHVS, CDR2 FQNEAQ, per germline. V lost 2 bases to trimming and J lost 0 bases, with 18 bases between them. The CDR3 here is CASSLSPSPGGSTDTQYF. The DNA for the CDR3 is TGTGCCAGCAGCTTATCCCCCTCTCCCGGGGGAAGCACAGATACGCAGTATTTT.

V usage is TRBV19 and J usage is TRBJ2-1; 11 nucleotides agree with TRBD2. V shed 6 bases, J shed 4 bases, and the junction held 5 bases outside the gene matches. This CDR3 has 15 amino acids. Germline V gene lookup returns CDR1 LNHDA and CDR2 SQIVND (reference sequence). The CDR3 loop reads CASRPASGGYNEQFF. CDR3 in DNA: TGTGCCAGTAGACCCGCTAGCGGGGGGTACAATGAGCAGTTCTTC.

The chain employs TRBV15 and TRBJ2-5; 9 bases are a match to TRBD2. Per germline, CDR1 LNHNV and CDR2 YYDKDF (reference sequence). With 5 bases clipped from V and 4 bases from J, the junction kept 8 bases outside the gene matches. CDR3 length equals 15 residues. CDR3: CATSLLAGPAETQYF. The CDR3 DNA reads TGTGCCACCAGCCTGCTAGCGGGGCCCGCAGAGACCCAGTACTTC.

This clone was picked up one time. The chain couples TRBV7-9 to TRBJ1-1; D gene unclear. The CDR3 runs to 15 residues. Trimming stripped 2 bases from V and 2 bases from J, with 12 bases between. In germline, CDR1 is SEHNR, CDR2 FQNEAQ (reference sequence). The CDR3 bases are TGTGCCAGCAGCTTACTCCAAGGGAGAAACACTGAAGCTTTCTTT. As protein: CASSLLQGRNTEAFF.

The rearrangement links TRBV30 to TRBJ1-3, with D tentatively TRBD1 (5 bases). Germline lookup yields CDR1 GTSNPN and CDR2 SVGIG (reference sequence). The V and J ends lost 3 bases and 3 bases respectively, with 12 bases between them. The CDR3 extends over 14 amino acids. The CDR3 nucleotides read TGTGCCTGGAGGCTGACAGCGAGTGGAAACACCATATATTTT. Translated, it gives CAWRLTASGNTIYF. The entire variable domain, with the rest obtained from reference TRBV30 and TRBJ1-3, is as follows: SQTIHQWPATLVQPVGSPLSLECTVEGTSNPNLYWYRQAAGRGLQLLFYSVGIGQISSEVPQNLSASRPQDRQFILSSKKLLLSDSGFYLCAWRLTASGNTIYFGEGSWLTVV.

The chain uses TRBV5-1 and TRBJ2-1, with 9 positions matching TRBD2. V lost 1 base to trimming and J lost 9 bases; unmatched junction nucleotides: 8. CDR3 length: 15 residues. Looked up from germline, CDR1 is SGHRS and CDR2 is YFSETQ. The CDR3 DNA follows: TGCGCCAGCAGCTTGAGATTAGCGGGGGAGGGTGAGCAGTTCTTC. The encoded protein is CASSLRLAGEGEQFF.

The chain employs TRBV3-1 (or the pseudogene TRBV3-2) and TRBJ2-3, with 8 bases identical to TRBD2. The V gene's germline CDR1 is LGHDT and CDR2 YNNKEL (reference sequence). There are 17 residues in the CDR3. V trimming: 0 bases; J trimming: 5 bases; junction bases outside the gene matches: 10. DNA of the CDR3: TGTGCCAGCAGCCAAGACACCGGGACTAGTATATTAGATACGCAGTATTTT. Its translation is CASSQDTGTSILDTQYF.

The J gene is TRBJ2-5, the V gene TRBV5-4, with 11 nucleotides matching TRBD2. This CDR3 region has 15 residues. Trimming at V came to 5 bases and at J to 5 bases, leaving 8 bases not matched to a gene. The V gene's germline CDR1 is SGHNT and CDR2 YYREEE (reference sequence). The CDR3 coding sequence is TGTGCCAGCAGTGTTAGCGGGGGGGATGTCGAGACCCAGTACTTC. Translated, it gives CASSVSGGDVETQYF.

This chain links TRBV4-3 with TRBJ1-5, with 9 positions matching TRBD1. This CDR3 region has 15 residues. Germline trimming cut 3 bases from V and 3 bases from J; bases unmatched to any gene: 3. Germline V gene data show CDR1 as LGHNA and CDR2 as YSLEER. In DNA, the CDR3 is TGCGCCAGCAGCCAGGACAGGGGCCCCAATCAGCCCCAGCATTTT. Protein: CASSQDRGPNQPQHF.

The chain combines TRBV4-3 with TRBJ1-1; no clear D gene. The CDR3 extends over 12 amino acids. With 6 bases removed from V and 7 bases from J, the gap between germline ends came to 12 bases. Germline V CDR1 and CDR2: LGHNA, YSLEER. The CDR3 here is CASRFAGGEAFF. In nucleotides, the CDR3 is TGCGCCAGCAGGTTCGCGGGAGGTGAAGCTTTCTTT.

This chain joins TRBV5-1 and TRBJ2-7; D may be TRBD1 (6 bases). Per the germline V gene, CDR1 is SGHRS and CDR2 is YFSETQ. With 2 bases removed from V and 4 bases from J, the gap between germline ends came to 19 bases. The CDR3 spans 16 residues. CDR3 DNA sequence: TGCGCCAGCAGCTTTTTTTCGGGAAAGGGGGAGTACGAGCAGTACTTC. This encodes CASSFFSGKGEYEQYF.

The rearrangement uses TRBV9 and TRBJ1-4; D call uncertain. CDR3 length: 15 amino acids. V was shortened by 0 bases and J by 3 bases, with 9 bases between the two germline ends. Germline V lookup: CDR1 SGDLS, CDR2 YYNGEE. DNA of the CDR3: TGTGCCAGCAGCGTAGAGGAGGGCTCTAATGAAAAACTGTTTTTT. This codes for CASSVEEGSNEKLFF.

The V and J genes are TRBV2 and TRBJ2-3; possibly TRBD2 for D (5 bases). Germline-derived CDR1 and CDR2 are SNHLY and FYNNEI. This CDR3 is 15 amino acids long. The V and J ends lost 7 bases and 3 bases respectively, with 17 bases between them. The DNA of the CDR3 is TGTGCCAGCATTGGGCGAGGGCTCGGAACAGATACGCAGTATTTT. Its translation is CASIGRGLGTDTQYF.

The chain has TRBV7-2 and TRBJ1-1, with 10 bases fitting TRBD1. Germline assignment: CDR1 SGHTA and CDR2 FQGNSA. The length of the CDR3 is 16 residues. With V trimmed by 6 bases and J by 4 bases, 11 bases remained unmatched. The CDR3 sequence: CASSSRQGARSTEAFF. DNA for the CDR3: TGTGCCAGCAGTTCTAGACAGGGGGCGCGGAGCACTGAAGCTTTCTTT. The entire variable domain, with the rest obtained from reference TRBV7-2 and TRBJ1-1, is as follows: GAGVSQSPSNKVTEKGKDVELRCDPISGHTALYWYRQSLGQGLEFLIYFQGNSAPDKSGLPSDRFSAERTGGSVSTLTIQRTQQEDSAVYLCASSSRQGARSTEAFFGQGTRLTVV.

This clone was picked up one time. The CDR3 DNA follows: TGCGCCAGCAGCCGACGACTAGCGGGGGGGCCGGTCCGCTCCTACGAGCAGTACTTC. This encodes CASSRRLAGGPVRSYEQYF. The genes are TRBV5-1 and TRBJ2-7; TRBD2 matches 14 bases. The CDR3 extends over 19 amino acids. Germline V lookup: CDR1 SGHRS, CDR2 YFSETQ. Trimming cost V 4 bases and J 0 bases; bases outside gene matches: 12.

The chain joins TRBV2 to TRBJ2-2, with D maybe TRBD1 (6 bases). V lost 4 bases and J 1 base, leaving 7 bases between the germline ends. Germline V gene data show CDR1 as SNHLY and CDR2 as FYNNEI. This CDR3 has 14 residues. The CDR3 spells CASSGTVNTGELFF. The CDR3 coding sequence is TGTGCCAGCAGTGGGACAGTGAACACCGGGGAGCTGTTTTTT. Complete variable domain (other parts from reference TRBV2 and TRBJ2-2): EPEVTQTPSHQVTQMGQEVILRCVPISNHLYFYWYRQILGQKVEFLVSFYNNEISEKSEIFDDQFSVERPDGSNFTLKIRSTKLEDSAMYFCASSGTVNTGELFFGEGSRLTVL.

The CDR3 loop is CASRAGTGDSPLHF. The CDR3 nucleotides are TGCGCCAGCAGGGCAGGGACAGGTGATTCACCCCTCCACTTT. This rearrangement joins TRBV5-1 to TRBJ1-6, with TRBD1 identical over 8 bases. Germline CDR1 SGHRS, CDR2 YFSETQ. After removal of 5 bases from V and 8 bases from J, the junction contained 6 bases not matched to a gene. The CDR3 is 14 residues long.

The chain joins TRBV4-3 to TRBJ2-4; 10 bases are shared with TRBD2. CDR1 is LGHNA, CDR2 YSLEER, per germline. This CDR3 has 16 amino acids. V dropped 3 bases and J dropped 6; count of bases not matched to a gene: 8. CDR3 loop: CASSQSLAGMGNIQYF. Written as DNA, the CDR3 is TGCGCCAGCAGCCAGTCACTAGCGGGGATGGGAAACATTCAGTACTTC.

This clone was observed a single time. CDR3 DNA: TGTGCCAGCAGTACTGGGGGAGGACGAGAGACCCAGTACTTC. Protein: CASSTGGGRETQYF. This chain connects TRBV6-2 or TRBV6-3 to TRBJ2-5, with D perhaps matching TRBD2 (6 bases). The ends were cut back, 5 bases at V and 4 bases at J, with 14 bases in the middle. This CDR3 is 14 amino acids long. Per germline, CDR1 MNHEY and CDR2 SVGEGT.

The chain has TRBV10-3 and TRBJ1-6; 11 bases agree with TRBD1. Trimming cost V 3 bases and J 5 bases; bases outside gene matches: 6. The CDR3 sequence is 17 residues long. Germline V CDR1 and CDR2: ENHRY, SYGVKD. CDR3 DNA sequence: TGTGCCATCAGTGAATCGGACAGGGGGCATGATAATTCACCCCTCCACTTT. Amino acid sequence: CAISESDRGHDNSPLHF.

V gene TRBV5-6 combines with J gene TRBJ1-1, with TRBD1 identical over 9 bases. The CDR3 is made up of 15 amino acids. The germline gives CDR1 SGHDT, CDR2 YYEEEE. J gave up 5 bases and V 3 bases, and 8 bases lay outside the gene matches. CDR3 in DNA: TGTGCCAGCAGCTCCCTACAGGGGGCGGGTACTGAAGCTTTCTTT. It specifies CASSSLQGAGTEAFF. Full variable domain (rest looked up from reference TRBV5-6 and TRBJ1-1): DAGVTQSPTHLIKTRGQQVTLRCSPKSGHDTVSWYQQALGQGPQFIFQYYEEEERQRGNFPDRFSGHQFPNYSSELNVNALLLGDSALYLCASSSLQGAGTEAFFGQGTRLTVV.

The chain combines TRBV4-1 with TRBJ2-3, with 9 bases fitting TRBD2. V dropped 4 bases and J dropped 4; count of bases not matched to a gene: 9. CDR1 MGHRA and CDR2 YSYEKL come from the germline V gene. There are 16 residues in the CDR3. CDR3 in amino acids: CASSPSLAGLADTQYF. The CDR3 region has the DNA TGCGCCAGCAGCCCCTCACTAGCGGGTCTGGCAGATACGCAGTATTTT.

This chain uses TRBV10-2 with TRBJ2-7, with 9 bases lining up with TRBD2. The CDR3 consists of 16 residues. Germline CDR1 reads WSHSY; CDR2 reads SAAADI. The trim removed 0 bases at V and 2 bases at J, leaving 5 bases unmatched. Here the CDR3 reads CASSESVGLAPYEQYF. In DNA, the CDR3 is TGCGCCAGCAGTGAGTCGGTGGGACTAGCCCCCTACGAGCAGTACTTC.

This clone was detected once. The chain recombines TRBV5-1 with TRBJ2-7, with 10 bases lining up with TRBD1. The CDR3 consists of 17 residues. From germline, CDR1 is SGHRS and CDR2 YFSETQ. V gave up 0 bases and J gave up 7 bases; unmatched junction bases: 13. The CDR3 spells CASSLAIGGTGVQEQYF. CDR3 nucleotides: TGCGCCAGCAGCTTGGCCATAGGGGGGACAGGGGTTCAGGAGCAGTACTTC.

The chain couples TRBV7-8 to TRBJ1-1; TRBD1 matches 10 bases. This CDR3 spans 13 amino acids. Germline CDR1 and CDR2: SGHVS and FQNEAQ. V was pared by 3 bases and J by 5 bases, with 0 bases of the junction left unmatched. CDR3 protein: CASSLGQGTEAFF. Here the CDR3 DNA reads TGTGCCAGCAGCTTGGGACAGGGGACTGAAGCTTTCTTT.

The CDR3 spells CASSSREVPFF. DNA for the CDR3: TGTGCCAGCAGTTCTAGGGAGGTTCCGTTCTTC. The chain uses TRBV6-5 and TRBJ2-1, with D possibly matching TRBD2 (6 bases). From germline, CDR1 is MNHEY and CDR2 SVGAGI. V was cut by 4 bases and J by 15 bases, with 13 bases left in between. CDR3 size: 11 residues.